These T cell receptor beta chains were read from a single sample in a study of blood T cell repertoires in COVID-19. TCRdb keeps only in-frame clones here, not all; method: immunoSEQ multiplex PCR. The sample consists of more than 85,000 clones, just over 85% of them appearing once. Specimen: PBMCs or T cells enriched from blood (not recorded which). The receptors stem from a woman between 45 and 65 years old who had recovered from COVID-19. The CDR3 runs from the conserved cysteine through the conserved F or W. Each record gives: V gene, J gene, clone size, CDR3 protein. Clone sizes are given selectively: once, few, many, or a class where the clone is expanded.

TRBV2	TRBJ1-3	.	CASSAQRRGLSGNTIYF
TRBV19	TRBJ2-7	.	CASMSSNRGGPGEQYF
TRBV19	TRBJ1-1	few	CASSHRGGNTEAFF
TRBV5-1	TRBJ2-3	.	CASNGGLSTDTQYF
TRBV29-1	TRBJ2-1	once	CSVGLPLYNEQFF
TRBV19	TRBJ1-1	.	CASSPRWTGGTEAFF
TRBV24-1	TRBJ2-5	.	CATVRDPRGETQYF
TRBV5-4	TRBJ2-2	.	CASSKPQGTGELFF
TRBV28	TRBJ2-5	once	CASSIAGTGQETQYF
TRBV9	TRBJ1-2	.	CASSVGLESGYGYTF
TRBV7-8	TRBJ2-3	.	CASSFGTEDTDTQYF
TRBV24-1	TRBJ1-5	.	CATSDPQGDQPQHF
TRBV30	TRBJ2-3	few	CAWSTVSTDTQYF
TRBV24-1	TRBJ2-2	.	CATSDLQNTGELFF
TRBV15	TRBJ2-7	.	CATTRDRDSYEQYF
TRBV7-3	TRBJ2-2	.	CASSHRQGGGTGELFF
TRBV27	TRBJ2-3	.	CASSRPGGVSTDTQYF
TRBV10-1	TRBJ2-3	.	CASSEFDPRRGDTDTQYF
TRBV9	TRBJ2-3	.	CASSVGGGASTDTQYF
TRBV9	TRBJ2-3	.	CASTSGWVGDTQYF
TRBV28	TRBJ1-1	.	CASSPTGAPNTEAFF
TRBV10-3	TRBJ1-1	.	CAISRDRGGTEAFF
TRBV29-1	TRBJ2-6	.	CSVEASGGSGANVLTF
TRBV19	TRBJ1-1	.	CASGVYGTEAFF
TRBV7-9	TRBJ1-3	.	CASSLNHRDSGNTIYF
TRBV4-1	TRBJ2-1	.	CASSQDRLAGYNEQFF
TRBV5-1	TRBJ1-1	.	CASSLQQGLGTEAFF
TRBV27	TRBJ2-7	.	CASITTVSSYEQYF
TRBV7-3	TRBJ2-2	few	CASSLSLLSGTAGELFF
TRBV7-6	TRBJ2-1	.	CASSLAANEQFF
TRBV18	TRBJ1-1	.	CASSPFQGANTEAFF
TRBV9	TRBJ2-3	.	CASSVGGTSWGDTQYF
TRBV29-1	TRBJ2-1	.	CSVVPSGVYNEQFF
TRBV18	TRBJ2-5	once	CASSPGTQETQYF
TRBV6-2/TRBV6-3	TRBJ1-2	.	CASSDPTVGYTF
TRBV21-1	TRBJ2-1	once	CASSKKGLTGGNEQFF
TRBV5-1	TRBJ1-1	few	CASSLGNRAEAFF
TRBV5-1	TRBJ1-6	.	CASSAGTGTGESPLHF
TRBV15	TRBJ2-2	.	CATASVNTGELFF
TRBV28	TRBJ1-6	.	CASSLGQKGSPLHF
TRBV7-6	TRBJ2-7	.	CASSLGQGGIYEQYF
TRBV30	TRBJ2-7	few	CAWSRGQSSYEQYF
TRBV23-1	TRBJ1-6	.	CASSQLSTGFSSPLHF
TRBV6-1	TRBJ2-5	.	CASSELASLKTQYF
TRBV6-5	TRBJ2-7	.	CASSYSGGDSYEQYF
TRBV28	TRBJ2-3	.	CATSGAGGGTDTQYF